These 21 T cell receptor beta chains were all obtained from the same sample, sequenced in a study of human T cells and chemical hapten exposure. Each CDR3 protein gets one entry after TCRdb re-called the RACE reads with MiXCR. The sample holds about 160,000 distinct CDR3 sequences, approximately 30% seen once. Specified time point: patch test 3, about 24 weeks after DPC sensitization. Treatment of the sample: therapeutic diphenylcyclopropenone sensitization with weekly scalp DPC. Here the sequenced sample was whole blood, taken in connection with sensitization to the hapten diphenylcyclopropenone (DPC). The origin of the receptors is a woman in her late teens or twenties with alopecia areata. Some clones in this sample may be carry-over from other donors' samples.

The chain joins TRBV7-2 to TRBJ1-4; TRBD1 matches at 7 bases. The CDR3 totals 15 residues. Trimming removed 5 bases from V and 2 bases from J; junction bases left unmatched: 5. The germline gives CDR1 SGHTA, CDR2 FQGNSA. The CDR3 reads CASSLPTGTNEKLFF. DNA for the CDR3: TGTGCCAGCAGCCTACCGACAGGGACTAATGAAAAACTGTTTTTT.

In this sample, this clonotype turned up a few times. V usage is TRBV6-1 and J usage is TRBJ1-1; D not resolved. CDR3 length equals 14 residues. The V end was cut by 6 bases, the J end by 0 bases, with 11 bases between. Germline V CDR1 and CDR2: MNHNS, SASEGT. The CDR3 DNA sequence: TGTGCCAGCAGCCTCATCCTAGTGAACACTGAAGCTTTCTTT. It translates to CASSLILVNTEAFF.

This clonotype has at least ten counts. The gene calls are TRBV9 and TRBJ1-1; possibly TRBD1 for D (5 bases). V lost 3 bases to trimming and J lost 3 bases, with 9 bases between them. From germline, CDR1 is SGDLS and CDR2 YYNGEE. There are 13 residues in the CDR3. CDR3 amino acids: CASSGGGDTEAFF. In nucleotides, the CDR3 is TGTGCCAGCAGCGGGGGAGGGGACACTGAAGCTTTCTTT.

V is TRBV29-1 and J is TRBJ2-7; 7 bases agree with TRBD1. CDR1 and CDR2 from the germline V gene are SQVTM and ANQGSEA. This CDR3 contains 11 residues. V was clipped by 8 bases and J by 2 bases; unmatched bases: 3. CDR3 sequence: CSPGTAYEQYF. The DNA of the CDR3 is TGCAGCCCAGGGACAGCCTACGAGCAGTACTTC.

Ten or more counts support this clonotype. This chain connects TRBV4-3 to TRBJ2-7; 11 positions match TRBD1. Germline CDR1 is LGHNA and CDR2 is YSLEER. The junction had 1 base not matched to a gene; V was cut back by 1 base and J by 5 bases. The length of the CDR3 is 14 residues. CDR3 in DNA: TGCGCCAGCAGCCAAGGGACAGGGGGCGACGAGCAGTACTTC. It is translated as CASSQGTGGDEQYF.

The CDR3 sequence is CASSPTGAGELFF. The DNA for the CDR3 is TGCGCCAGCAGCCCTACAGGGGCCGGGGAGCTGTTTTTT. The V gene is TRBV5-1, the J gene TRBJ2-2; 7 bases match TRBD1. Germline CDR1 SGHRS, CDR2 YFSETQ. The J segment lost 6 bases and the V segment lost 4 bases, leaving 3 bases of the junction unmatched. The CDR3 has 13 residues.

V and J are TRBV7-9 and TRBJ2-1, with TRBD2 matching over 12 bases. The CDR3 is 16 residues long. V shed 4 bases and J 4 bases; nucleotides not matched to a gene: 5. From germline, CDR1 is SEHNR and CDR2 FQNEAQ (reference sequence). The CDR3: CASSSSGGARYNEQFF. CDR3 nucleotides: TGTGCCAGCAGCTCTAGCGGGGGGGCCCGGTACAATGAGCAGTTCTTC.

The chain joins TRBV12-3 or TRBV12-4 to TRBJ2-7, with 7 bases fitting TRBD2. V shed 7 bases and J 4 bases; nucleotides not matched to a gene: 7. The CDR3 has 13 residues. CDR3 loop: CASTLGLPYEQYF. The CDR3 nucleotides are TGTGCCAGCACCCTGGGACTACCTTACGAGCAGTACTTC.

V usage is TRBV5-6 and J usage is TRBJ1-1; D gene unclear. CDR1 is SGHDT, CDR2 YYEEEE, per germline. The CDR3 has 14 residues. V was pared by 3 bases and J by 1 base, with 10 bases between. CDR3 loop: CASSYGSGNTEAFF. The CDR3 DNA reads TGTGCCAGCAGCTACGGATCAGGGAACACTGAAGCTTTCTTT.

The J gene is TRBJ2-7, the V gene TRBV18; a possible D gene is TRBD1 (6 bases). V was clipped by 3 bases and J by 3 bases, with 9 bases between them. CDR3 length: 13 amino acids. Germline lookup yields CDR1 KGHSH and CDR2 LQKENI. This CDR3 is CASSPGGGYEQYF. CDR3 nucleotide sequence: TGTGCCAGCTCACCTGGGGGCGGCTACGAGCAGTACTTC. Full variable domain (remainder filled in from reference TRBV18 and TRBJ2-7): NAGVMQNPRHLVRRRGQEARLRCSPMKGHSHVYWYRQLPEEGLKFMVYLQKENIIDESGMPKERFSAEFPKEGPSILRIQQVVRGDSAAYFCASSPGGGYEQYFGPGTRLTVT.

The chain has TRBV11-2 and TRBJ2-7; 7 bases line up with TRBD1. The CDR3 consists of 14 residues. Trimming at V came to 4 bases and at J to 1 base, leaving 4 bases not matched to a gene. CDR1 is SGHAT and CDR2 is FQNNGV in the germline V gene. CDR3 sequence: CASSYRDSSYEQYF. The CDR3 DNA is TGTGCCAGCAGCTATCGGGACAGTTCCTACGAGCAGTACTTC.

This clonotype was counted a few times. This chain joins TRBV6-2 or TRBV6-3 and TRBJ2-7; D unclear. CDR3 length: 14 amino acids. Germline V gene data show CDR1 as MNHEY and CDR2 as SVGEGT. The V end was cut by 2 bases, the J end by 5 bases, with 13 bases between. The CDR3 DNA is TGTGCCAGCAGTTACCGTGCACTCGAAGACGAGCAGTACTTC. It specifies CASSYRALEDEQYF.

The chain is built from TRBV27 and TRBJ1-2, with 7 bases lining up with TRBD1. The CDR3 spans 15 residues. V was clipped by 5 bases and J by 4 bases; unmatched bases: 10. Germline V lookup: CDR1 MNHEY, CDR2 SMNVEV (reference sequence). The CDR3: CASSGDDRALYGYTF. CDR3 DNA sequence: TGTGCCAGCAGTGGAGATGACAGGGCCCTCTATGGCTACACCTTC.

CDR3 DNA: TGTGCCAGCAGCCACCAGGGGCAGGACGAGCAGTACTTC. This sequence encodes CASSHQGQDEQYF. This rearrangement joins TRBV3-1 to TRBJ2-7; maybe TRBD1 (6 bases). Germline V gene sequence: CDR1 LGHDT, CDR2 YNNKEL (reference sequence). Trimming removed 3 bases at V and 5 bases at J, with 11 bases between. CDR3 size: 13 residues.

The chain links TRBV7-2 to TRBJ2-5, with 7 bases matching TRBD2. The CDR3 spans 16 residues. In germline, CDR1 is SGHTA, CDR2 FQGNSA. Unmatched junction bases numbered 8, after V lost 1 base and J lost 3 bases. The CDR3 is CASSLGAGFGEETQYF. DNA for the CDR3: TGTGCCAGCAGCTTAGGAGCGGGGTTTGGGGAAGAGACCCAGTACTTC.

This clonotype was detected only a few times. The V gene is TRBV20-1, the J gene TRBJ2-1; D possibly uses TRBD1 or TRBD2 (6 bases each). CDR3 length: 15 residues. CDR1 and CDR2 from the germline V gene are DFQATT and SNEGSKA (reference sequence). Trimming took off 6 bases at V and 0 bases at J, with 15 bases between the two ends. The CDR3: CSAPTRGVSYNEQFF. CDR3 bases: TGCAGTGCCCCGACTAGGGGGGTCTCCTACAATGAGCAGTTCTTC.

This clonotype was recorded a few times. This chain links TRBV6-2 or TRBV6-3 with TRBJ1-2; D gene uncertain. V lost 6 bases and J lost 1, with 3 bases in between. The CDR3 extends over 11 amino acids. Germline CDR1 reads MNHEY; CDR2 reads SVGEGT. The CDR3 loop is CASSDNYGYTF. The CDR3, as DNA: TGTGCCAGCAGCGATAACTATGGCTACACCTTC.

The V and J genes are TRBV28 and TRBJ1-3; no firm D call. V lost 4 bases and J 0 bases, leaving 13 bases between the germline ends. The CDR3 has 16 residues. Germline V gene sequence: CDR1 MDHEN, CDR2 SYDVKM. The CDR3 bases are TGTGCCAGCAGTTCTTTGCAGGCCGACTCTGGAAACACCATATATTTT. Amino acid sequence: CASSSLQADSGNTIYF.

Remarks on this clonotype: Germline and junction disagree at one end, which may indicate a read error. The chain joins TRBV24-1 to TRBJ2-3, with 7 bases matching TRBD2. This CDR3 has 14 residues. Looked up from germline, CDR1 is KGHDR and CDR2 is SFDVKD. CDR3 loop: CATCETGTIDTQYF. The CDR3 DNA is TGTGCCACCTGTGAGACCGGGACTATAGATACGCAGTATTTT.

The genes are TRBV5-1 and TRBJ2-3; 7 bases map to TRBD2. Germline V gene lookup returns CDR1 SGHRS and CDR2 YFSETQ. CDR3 length: 15 amino acids. V shed 4 bases and J 0 bases; nucleotides not matched to a gene: 5. CDR3 sequence (DNA): TGCGCCAGCAGCATCAGACTAGCAAGCACAGATACGCAGTATTTT. Translation: CASSIRLASTDTQYF.

This clonotype was counted a few times. The chain combines TRBV5-1 with TRBJ2-2, with D unresolved. This CDR3 comprises 16 residues. The V gene lost 0 bases and the J gene lost 4 bases, with 13 bases spanning the gap. Germline V gene lookup returns CDR1 SGHRS and CDR2 YFSETQ. The CDR3: CASSLVVAGPTGELFF. The CDR3 DNA sequence: TGCGCCAGCAGCTTGGTGGTGGCAGGACCCACCGGGGAGCTGTTTTTT.